The clone carrying this TCR beta chain appeared many times. V was shortened by 6 bases and J by 7 bases, with 16 bases between the two germline ends. The V gene's germline CDR1 is MDHEN and CDR2 SYDVKM. The CDR3 sequence is 15 residues long. This record comes from a study of T cells in Graves' hyperthyroidism and ophthalmopathy. RNA transcripts provided the source from which TCR beta CDR3 regions were amplified. During a first-round RT-PCR of the TCR CDR3, the HTBI primer set was used. TCRdb reprocessed the multiplex PCR reads via MiXCR and lists one record per CDR3 protein. The sample lists hundreds of thousands of distinct CDR3 sequences, 15% to 18% occurring once.

The sequencing sample was made of blood. This clonotype was obtained from a woman aged 18 to 35 with Graves' hyperthyroidism. The V gene is TRBV28, the J gene TRBJ1-6; D is possibly TRBD1 (5 bases). CDR3 bases: TGTGCCAGCAGAGTATTGGACACTACCAATTCACCCCTCCACTTT. Amino acids: CASRVLDTTNSPLHF. The whole variable domain, remainder taken from reference TRBV28 and TRBJ1-6, is DVKVTQSSRYLVKRTGEKVFLECVQDMDHENMFWYRQDPGLGLRLIYFSYDVKMKEKGDIPEGYSVSREKKERFSLILESASTNQTSMYLCASRVLDTTNSPLHFGNGTRLTVT.